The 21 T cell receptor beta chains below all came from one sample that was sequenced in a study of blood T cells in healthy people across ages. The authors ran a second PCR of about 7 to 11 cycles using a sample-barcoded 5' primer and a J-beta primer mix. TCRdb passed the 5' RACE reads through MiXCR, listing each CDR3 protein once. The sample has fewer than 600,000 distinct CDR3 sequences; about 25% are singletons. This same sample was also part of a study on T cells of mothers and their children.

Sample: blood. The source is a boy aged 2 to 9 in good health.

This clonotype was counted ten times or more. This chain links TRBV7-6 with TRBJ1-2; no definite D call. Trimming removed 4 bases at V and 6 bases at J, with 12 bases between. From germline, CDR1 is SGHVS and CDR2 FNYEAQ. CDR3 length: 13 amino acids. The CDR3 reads CASSSSTGDGYTF. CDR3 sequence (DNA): TGTGCCAGCAGCTCCTCCACTGGCGATGGCTACACCTTC.

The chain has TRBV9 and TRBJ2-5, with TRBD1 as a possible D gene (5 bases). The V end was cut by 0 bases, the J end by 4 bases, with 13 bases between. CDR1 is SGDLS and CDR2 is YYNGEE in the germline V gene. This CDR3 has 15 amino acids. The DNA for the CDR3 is TGTGCCAGCAGCGTAGAGGCGACAAGGGGAGAGACCCAGTACTTC. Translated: CASSVEATRGETQYF.

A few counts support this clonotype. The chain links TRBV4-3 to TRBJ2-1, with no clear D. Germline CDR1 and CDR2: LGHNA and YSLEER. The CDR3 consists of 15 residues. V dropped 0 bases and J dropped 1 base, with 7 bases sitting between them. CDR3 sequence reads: CASSQDRVSYNEQFF. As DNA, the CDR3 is TGCGCCAGCAGCCAAGACCGCGTATCCTACAATGAGCAGTTCTTC.

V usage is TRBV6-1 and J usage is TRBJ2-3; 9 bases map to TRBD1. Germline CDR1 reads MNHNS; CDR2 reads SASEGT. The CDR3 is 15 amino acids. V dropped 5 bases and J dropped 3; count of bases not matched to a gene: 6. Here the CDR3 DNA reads TGTGCCAGCAGTATCGGGACAGGGAAGACAGATACGCAGTATTTT. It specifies CASSIGTGKTDTQYF.

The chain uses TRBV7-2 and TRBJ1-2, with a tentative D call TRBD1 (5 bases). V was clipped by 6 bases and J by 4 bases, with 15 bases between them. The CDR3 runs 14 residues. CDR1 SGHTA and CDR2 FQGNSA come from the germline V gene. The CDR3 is CASSSPGAGYGYTF. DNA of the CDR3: TGTGCCAGCAGTTCCCCCGGGGCGGGCTATGGCTACACCTTC.

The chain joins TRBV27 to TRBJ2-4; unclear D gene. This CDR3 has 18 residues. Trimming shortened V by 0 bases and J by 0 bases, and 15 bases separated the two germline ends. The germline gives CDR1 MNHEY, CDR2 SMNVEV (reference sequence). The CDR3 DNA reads TGTGCCAGCAGTTTATCGAGTCCACAGACCCTAGCCAAAAACATTCAGTACTTC. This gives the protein CASSLSSPQTLAKNIQYF.

The CDR3 DNA follows: TGTGCCAGCAGCTTATTGGGACAGCAATTCTATGGCTACACCTTC. It encodes CASSLLGQQFYGYTF. This sequence joins TRBV7-6 and TRBJ1-2; TRBD1 agrees at 7 bases. J lost 4 bases, V lost 2 bases, and 7 bases had no gene match. This CDR3 contains 15 residues. Germline values: CDR1 SGHVS, CDR2 FNYEAQ.

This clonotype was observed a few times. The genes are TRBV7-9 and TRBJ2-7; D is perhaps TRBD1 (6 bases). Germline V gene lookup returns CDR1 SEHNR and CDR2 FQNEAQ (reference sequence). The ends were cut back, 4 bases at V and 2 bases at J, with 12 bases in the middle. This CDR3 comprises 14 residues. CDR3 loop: CASSSGDNPYEQYF. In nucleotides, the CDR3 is TGTGCCAGCAGCTCCGGGGACAATCCCTACGAGCAGTACTTC.

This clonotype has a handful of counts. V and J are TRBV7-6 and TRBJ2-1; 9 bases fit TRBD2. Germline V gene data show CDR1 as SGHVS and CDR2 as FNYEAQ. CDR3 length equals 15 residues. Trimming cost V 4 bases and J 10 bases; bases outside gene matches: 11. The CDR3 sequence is CASSSRAGGQQEQFF. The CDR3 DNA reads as TGTGCCAGCAGCTCCCGTGCGGGGGGGCAACAGGAGCAGTTCTTC.

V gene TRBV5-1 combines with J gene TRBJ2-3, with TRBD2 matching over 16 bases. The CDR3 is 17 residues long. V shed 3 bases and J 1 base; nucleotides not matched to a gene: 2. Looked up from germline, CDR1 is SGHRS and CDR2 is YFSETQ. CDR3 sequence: CASSSGTSGGGTDTQYF. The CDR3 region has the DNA TGCGCCAGCAGCTCGGGGACTAGCGGGGGGGGCACAGATACGCAGTATTTT.

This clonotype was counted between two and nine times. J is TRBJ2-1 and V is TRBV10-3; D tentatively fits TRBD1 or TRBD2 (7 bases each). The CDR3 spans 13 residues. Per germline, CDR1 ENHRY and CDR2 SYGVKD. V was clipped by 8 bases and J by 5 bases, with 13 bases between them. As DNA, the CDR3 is TGTGCCATCCAGGGGGGGCCCAACAATGAGCAGTTCTTC. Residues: CAIQGGPNNEQFF.

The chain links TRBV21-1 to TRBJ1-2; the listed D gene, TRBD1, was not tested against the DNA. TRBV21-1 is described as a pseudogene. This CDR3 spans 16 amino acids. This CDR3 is CASSKRGEGARYGYTF. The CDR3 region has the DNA TGTGCCAGCAGCAAAAGAGGGGAGGGGGCGCGGTATGGCTACACCTTC.

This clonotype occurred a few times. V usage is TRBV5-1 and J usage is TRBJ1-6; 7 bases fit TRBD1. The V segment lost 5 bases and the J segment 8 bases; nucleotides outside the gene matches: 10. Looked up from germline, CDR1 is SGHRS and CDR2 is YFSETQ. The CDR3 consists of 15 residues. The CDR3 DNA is TGCGCCAGCAGTCGACAGGGCCCTCGGGATTCACCCCTCCACTTT. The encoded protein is CASSRQGPRDSPLHF.

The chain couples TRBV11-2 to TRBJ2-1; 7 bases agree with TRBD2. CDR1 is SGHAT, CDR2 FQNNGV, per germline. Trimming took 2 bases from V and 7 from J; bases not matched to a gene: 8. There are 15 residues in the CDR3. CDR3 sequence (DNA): TGTGCCAGCAGCTTAACCGCGGGAGCTGGGAATGAGCAGTTCTTC. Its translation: CASSLTAGAGNEQFF.

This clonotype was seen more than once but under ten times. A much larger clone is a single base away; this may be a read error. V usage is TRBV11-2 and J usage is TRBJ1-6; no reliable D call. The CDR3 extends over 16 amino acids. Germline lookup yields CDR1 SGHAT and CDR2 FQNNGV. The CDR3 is CAGSSLRGRENSPLHF. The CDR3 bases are TGTGCCGGCAGCTCCCTTAGAGGGCGGGAGAATTCACCCCTCCACTTT.

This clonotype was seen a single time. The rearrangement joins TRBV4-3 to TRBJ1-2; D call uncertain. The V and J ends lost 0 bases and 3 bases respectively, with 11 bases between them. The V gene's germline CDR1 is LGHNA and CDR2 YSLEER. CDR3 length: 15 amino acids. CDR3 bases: TGCGCCAGCAGCCAAGAGGTTCCGGGATACTATGGCTACACCTTC. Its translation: CASSQEVPGYYGYTF.

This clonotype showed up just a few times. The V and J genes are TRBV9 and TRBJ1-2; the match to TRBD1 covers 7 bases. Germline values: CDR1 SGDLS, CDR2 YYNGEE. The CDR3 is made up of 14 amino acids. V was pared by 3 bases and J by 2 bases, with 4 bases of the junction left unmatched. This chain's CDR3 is CASSEGTVNYGYTF. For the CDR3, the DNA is TGTGCCAGCAGCGAAGGGACAGTAAACTATGGCTACACCTTC.

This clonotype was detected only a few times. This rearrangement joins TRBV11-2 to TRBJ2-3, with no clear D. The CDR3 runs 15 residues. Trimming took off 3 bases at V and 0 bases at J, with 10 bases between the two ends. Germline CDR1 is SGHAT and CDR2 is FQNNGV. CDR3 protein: CASSFGKASTDTQYF. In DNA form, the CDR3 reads TGTGCCAGCAGCTTTGGGAAAGCTAGCACAGATACGCAGTATTTT.

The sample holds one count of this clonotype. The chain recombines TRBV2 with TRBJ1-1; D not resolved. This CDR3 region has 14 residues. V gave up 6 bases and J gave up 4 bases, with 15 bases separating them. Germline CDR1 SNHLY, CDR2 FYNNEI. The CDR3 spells CASSGFPRGTEAFF. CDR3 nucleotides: TGTGCCAGCAGCGGGTTTCCCCGGGGCACTGAAGCTTTCTTT. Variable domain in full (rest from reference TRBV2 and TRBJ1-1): EPEVTQTPSHQVTQMGQEVILRCVPISNHLYFYWYRQILGQKVEFLVSFYNNEISEKSEIFDDQFSVERPDGSNFTLKIRSTKLEDSAMYFCASSGFPRGTEAFFGQGTRLTVV.

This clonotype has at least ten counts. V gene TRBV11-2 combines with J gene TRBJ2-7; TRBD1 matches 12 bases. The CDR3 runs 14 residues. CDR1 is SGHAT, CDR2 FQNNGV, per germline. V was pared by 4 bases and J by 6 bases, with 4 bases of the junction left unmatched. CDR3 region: CASSSGTGGLEQYF. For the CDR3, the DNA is TGTGCCAGCAGCTCCGGGACAGGGGGCCTCGAGCAGTACTTC.

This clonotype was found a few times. For the CDR3, the DNA is TGTGCCTGGAATAGGGAGACTGAAGCTTTCTTT. It is translated as CAWNRETEAFF. The rearrangement joins TRBV30 to TRBJ1-1; D not resolved. CDR1 and CDR2 from the germline V gene are GTSNPN and SVGIG (reference sequence). The V gene lost 4 bases and the J gene lost 5 bases, with 8 bases spanning the gap. The CDR3 consists of 11 residues.